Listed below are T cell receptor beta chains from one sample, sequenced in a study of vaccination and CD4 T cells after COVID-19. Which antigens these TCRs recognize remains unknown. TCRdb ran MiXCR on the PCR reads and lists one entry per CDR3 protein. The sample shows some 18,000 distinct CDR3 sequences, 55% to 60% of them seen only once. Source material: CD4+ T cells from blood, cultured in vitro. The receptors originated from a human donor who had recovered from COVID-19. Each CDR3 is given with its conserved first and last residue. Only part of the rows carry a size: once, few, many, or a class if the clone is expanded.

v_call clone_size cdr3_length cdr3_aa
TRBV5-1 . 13 CASTSFDTYEQYF
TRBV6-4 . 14 CASSPGTAQRGYTF
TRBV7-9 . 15 CASSLVRSGTDGYTF
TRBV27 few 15 CASSGLAGGEETQYF
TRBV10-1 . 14 CASSEAADTDTQYF
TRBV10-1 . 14 CASSYGGRSDTQYF
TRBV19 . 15 CASSSGTGSNQPQHF
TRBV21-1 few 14 CASSRTGGSETQYF
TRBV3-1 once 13 CASSGDGVGTQYF
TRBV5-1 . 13 CASSFGRGYEQYF
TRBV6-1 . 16 CASSRLAGGPGNEQFF
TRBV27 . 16 CASSLRGTGGDQPQHF
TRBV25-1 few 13 CASSDMGDQPQHF
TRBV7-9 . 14 CASSPGGGAETQYF
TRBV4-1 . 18 CASSLVPRGRNLNYGYTF
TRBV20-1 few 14 CSASKGLANHEQYF
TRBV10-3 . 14 CAISRGLNNSPLHF
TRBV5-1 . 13 CASSPYRSYEQYF
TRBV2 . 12 CASTGLDEKLFF
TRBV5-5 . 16 CASSWAPGQGATEAFF
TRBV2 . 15 CASRLRTGGGETQYF
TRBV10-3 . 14 CAISGGTTTYEQYF
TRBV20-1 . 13 CSARADRRHGYTF
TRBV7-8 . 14 CASSPRGANEKLFF
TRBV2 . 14 CASRGTVSGNTIYF
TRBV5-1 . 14 CASSRGQGEHEQFF
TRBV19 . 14 CASSIAAIQETQYF
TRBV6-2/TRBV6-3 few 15 CASSYYGYDTGELFF
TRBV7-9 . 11 CASSFATEAFF
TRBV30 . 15 CAWSPGLADQETQYF
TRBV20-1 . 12 CSARGTSGALYF
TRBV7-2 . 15 CASSVGQGSGYEQYF
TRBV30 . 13 CAWSLGGDQPQHF
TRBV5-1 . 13 CASSFDGRNEQFF
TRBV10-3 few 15 CAIGAGGQRTDTQYF
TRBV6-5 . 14 CASSYWGREGEQYF
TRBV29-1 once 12 CSVDSGANVLTF
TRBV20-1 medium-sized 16 CSAFRTGRGPSQPQHF
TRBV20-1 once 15 CSALKSGTANYGYTF
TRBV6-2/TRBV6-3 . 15 CASRYSAGARGEQFF
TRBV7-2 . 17 CASSQGLAGGPSDTQYF
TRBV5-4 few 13 CASRPGQQETQYF
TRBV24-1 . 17 CATSAPQGKEDPETQYF
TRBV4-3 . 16 CASSQLSSNRNTEAFF
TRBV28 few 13 CASSLVGMNEQYF
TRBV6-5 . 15 CASSYGSDRAYEQYF
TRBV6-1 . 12 CASMEGAGGYTF
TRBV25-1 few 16 CASSEQTTDGVYGYTF
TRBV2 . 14 CASRLGTGGTEAFF
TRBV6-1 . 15 CASRGDRGYHYGYTF
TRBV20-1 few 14 CSASIPTGGQPQHF
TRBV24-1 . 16 CATSAAGKGDTQPQHF
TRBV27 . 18 CASKFGFAGSSYNSPLHF